This TCR beta chain comes out of a study of shared clonotypes between healthy human individuals. Study-level findings and limits: The researchers took only blood, and tissue repertoires probably look different.

Ten immunoSEQ deep assay plates were used by the authors to sequence unsorted PBMC DNA. Assay used: immunoSEQ multiplex PCR; TCRdb lists only in-frame clones, some missing. The sample shows roughly 490,000 clones, 76% of them seen only once. Germline CDR1 reads MGHRA; CDR2 reads YSYEKL. The trim removed 5 bases at V and 4 bases at J, leaving 12 bases unmatched. The CDR3 loop spans 16 amino acids. Worth noting for this clone: No antigen is known for it. Other DNA variants within this sample encode the same CDR3.

Healthy HIV-negative adults with no recent acute infections or vaccinations were recruited as donors. This sequence originates from a woman aged 40-49 years in good health. Some clones in this sample may be carry-over from other donors' samples. What was sequenced was PBMCs. The V call is TRBV4-1, the J call TRBJ2-7; 9 bases line up with TRBD1. CDR3 DNA sequence: TGCGCCAGCAGCTCAGACCGGGACAGGGCTAGGTACGAGCAGTACTTC. It specifies CASSSDRDRARYEQYF.